This TCR beta chain was sequenced for a study of blood T cell repertoires in COVID-19 (dated by TCRdb to 2018 to 2020). At the level of the whole study: The collaborator samples originated in the United States, Italy and Spain and spanned the acute and convalescent phases of COVID-19. A freely available public database, intended as a resource for researchers studying the immune response to SARS-CoV-2, is where the repertoires were released. Sample metadata almost always included a de-identified subject ID, COVID-19 status, age in years and sex. The dataset comprised deeply sampled blood TCRbeta repertoires from subjects exposed to, actively infected with, or recovered from COVID-19. The material from the prospective study consisted of cDNA or gDNA derived from T cells, B-cell-depleted T cells, or PBMCs. Where available, HLA class I and class II types were taken from metadata supplied by the sample provider and were not determined by assay-based typing. The samples were drawn from two sources: the first 160 participants of the ongoing ImmuneRACE study, and about 1,300 subjects contributed by 6 global collaborators. Findings and caveats that apply to the study as a whole: How much clinical and demographic metadata was included differed by source and by participant, and the metadata was provided uncurated.

Of note for this clone: Which antigen it targets is not known. Base quality data are lacking; no much larger clone is found one base away.

Reading the germline V gene gives CDR1 SGHTA and CDR2 FQGNSA. The junction carries 16 bases between V and J, which are trimmed by 3 bases and 5 bases respectively. The CDR3 covers 15 residues, taking in both the cysteine and the phenylalanine. Of all the DNA, just the CDR3 is kept, 45 bases in frame from base 1. Collaborating institutions collected whole blood in K2EDTA tubes following their own protocols. For TCRbeta analysis, collaborator samples were shipped as frozen whole blood, as isolated PBMCs, or as DNA extracted from either sample type. The immunoSEQ Assay, a bias-controlled multiplex PCR, was used to amplify TCRbeta CDR3 regions from genomic DNA. On the authors' methods: The number of nucleated cells in each sample was estimated by amplification of reference gene primers within the assay. Sequence reads were collapsed and filtered to measure the absolute abundance of every unique TCRbeta CDR3 rearrangement. For each sample, productive Simpson clonality was calculated as the square root of Simpson's diversity index across productive rearrangements. The immuneACCESS repertoire file appears here via TCRdb, limited to in-frame rearrangements. These files lack a portion of the clones; in checked studies, under half of the deficit traces to unresolved V genes, and the cause of the others is not known. V, J and clone size reflect that table, while D and trimming were determined from the DNA. The sample includes roughly 87,000 clones, with about 91% observed a single time. The ten largest account for roughly 5.2% of the sample.

The source of this sequence is a woman older than 75 with active COVID-19. The sequence links TRBV7-2 to TRBJ2-5, and perhaps TRBD2 as D gene, on 6 matching bases. The sample comprised peripheral blood. The nucleotide sequence reads TGTGCCAGCAGCTTTTTACCGGGGGTGGGGGAGACCCAGTACTTC. Its protein reads: CASSFLPGVGETQYF.